These 19 T cell receptor beta chains share one sample of origin, sequenced in a study of cytomegalovirus exposure and HLA in healthy donors. With 60 Vbeta and 13 Jbeta primers, the PCR was carried out. Only in-frame clones appear in the TCRdb table, and some are missing; sequencing was by immunoSEQ multiplex PCR. Of about 200,000 clones detected, 80% appear once; the ten largest clones hold about 1%. The sequencing sample was made of PBMCs. These receptors came from a woman between 35 and 50 years old in good health and CMV-seronegative.

The gene calls are TRBV7-2 and TRBJ2-5; D perhaps matches TRBD2 (5 bases). V lost 1 base to trimming and J lost 3 bases, with 21 bases between them. CDR3 length equals 18 residues. Germline assignment: CDR1 SGHTA and CDR2 FQGNSA. CDR3 coding DNA: TGTGCCAGCAGCTTAGAGCGCCGGGCTAGCTGGGCGAAAGAGACCCAGTACTTC. Its translation: CASSLERRASWAKETQYF. Variable domain in full (rest from reference TRBV7-2 and TRBJ2-5): GAGVSQSPSNKVTEKGKDVELRCDPISGHTALYWYRQSLGQGLEFLIYFQGNSAPDKSGLPSDRFSAERTGGSVSTLTIQRTQQEDSAVYLCASSLERRASWAKETQYFGPGTRLLVL.

Regarding this clone: Other DNA sequences in this sample translate to the same CDR3. CDR3 bases: TGTGCCAGCTCACCCGGGACAGGGGTAAATCAGCCCCAGCATTTT. Protein product: CASSPGTGVNQPQHF. The chain employs TRBV18 and TRBJ1-5; TRBD1 matches at 10 bases. V lost 3 bases and J lost 4; bases outside the gene matches: 3. Germline CDR1 KGHSH, CDR2 LQKENI. The CDR3 has 15 amino acids.

V gene TRBV19 combines with J gene TRBJ1-1; 10 bases align to TRBD1. Germline CDR1 reads LNHDA; CDR2 reads SQIVND (reference sequence). CDR3 size: 16 residues. The V segment lost 0 bases and the J segment 4 bases; nucleotides outside the gene matches: 5. The CDR3 loop reads CASSIEGTGDGTEAFF. In DNA form, the CDR3 reads TGTGCCAGTAGTATAGAAGGGACAGGGGACGGCACTGAAGCTTTCTTT.

This clone was recorded only once. V gene TRBV9 combines with J gene TRBJ1-1; D unresolved. The CDR3 consists of 12 residues. Germline CDR1 SGDLS, CDR2 YYNGEE. Trimming took off 0 bases at V and 9 bases at J, with 9 bases between the two ends. Written as DNA, the CDR3 is TGTGCCAGCAGCGTAGGAAGCGGAAAAGCTTTCTTT. This translates into CASSVGSGKAFF.

This clone was detected only a few times. The V gene is TRBV6-5, the J gene TRBJ1-3; no reliable D call. CDR1 and CDR2 (germline): MNHEY, SVGAGI. The CDR3 covers 15 residues. V lost 4 bases and J 0 bases, leaving 10 bases between the germline ends. This CDR3 reads CASSSRGSSGNTIYF. The DNA of the CDR3 is TGTGCCAGCAGTTCACGAGGTTCCTCTGGAAACACCATATATTTT.

This chain links TRBV16 with TRBJ1-3, with a weak D call TRBD1 (5 bases). Trimming cost V 0 bases and J 2 bases, with 11 bases left between them. Per germline, CDR1 KGHSY and CDR2 FQNENV. This CDR3 comprises 16 residues. CDR3 coding DNA: TGTGCCAGCAGCCAATCTAACGGGGGTCCTGGAAACACCATATATTTT. It specifies CASSQSNGGPGNTIYF.

This chain links TRBV11-2 with TRBJ2-1; 9 positions agree with TRBD2. CDR1 is SGHAT, CDR2 FQNNGV, per germline. J gave up 4 bases and V 1 base, and 5 bases lay outside the gene matches. The CDR3 contains 16 residues. The CDR3, as DNA: TGTGCCAGCAGCTTAGCGACTAGCGGCGTTTACAATGAGCAGTTCTTC. Amino acids: CASSLATSGVYNEQFF.

CDR3 residues: CASSLGQGFTDEQFF. In nucleotides, the CDR3 is TGTGCCAGCAGCTTGGGACAGGGCTTTACAGATGAGCAGTTCTTC. The genes are TRBV11-3 and TRBJ2-1, with 9 nucleotides matching TRBD1. The V gene's germline CDR1 is SGHNT and CDR2 YENEEA. Trimming took 3 bases from V and 8 from J; bases not matched to a gene: 8. There are 15 residues in the CDR3. The variable domain in full, completed from reference TRBV11-3 and TRBJ2-1, reads EAGVVQSPRYKIIEKKQPVAFWCNPISGHNTLYWYLQNLGQGPELLIRYENEEAVDDSQLPKDRFSAERLKGVDSTLKIQPAELGDSAVYLCASSLGQGFTDEQFFGPGTRLTVL.

This clone has a single count. The CDR3 is CASSVGASGNFDNEQFF. CDR3 DNA sequence: TGTGCCAGCAGCGTAGGGGCTAGCGGGAACTTTGACAATGAGCAGTTCTTC. The chain has TRBV9 and TRBJ2-1; the match to TRBD2 covers 9 bases. CDR3 length equals 17 residues. V was pared by 0 bases and J by 5 bases, with 9 bases of the junction left unmatched. Germline-derived CDR1 and CDR2 are SGDLS and YYNGEE.

The chain carries TRBV30 and TRBJ1-5; D not certain. CDR1 GTSNPN and CDR2 SVGIG come from the germline V gene (reference sequence). V lost 4 bases and J 2 bases, leaving 12 bases between the germline ends. The CDR3 runs 14 residues. The CDR3 protein is CAWTHSLGNQPQHF. CDR3 DNA: TGTGCCTGGACTCACTCTTTGGGCAATCAGCCCCAGCATTTT. The complete variable domain, with remaining parts taken from reference TRBV30 and TRBJ1-5, reads SQTIHQWPATLVQPVGSPLSLECTVEGTSNPNLYWYRQAAGRGLQLLFYSVGIGQISSEVPQNLSASRPQDRQFILSSKKLLLSDSGFYLCAWTHSLGNQPQHFGDGTRLSIL.

V gene TRBV7-2 combines with J gene TRBJ2-7, with 9 bases matching TRBD1. Per germline, CDR1 SGHTA and CDR2 FQGNSA. Trimming removed 4 bases from V and 5 bases from J; junction bases left unmatched: 12. The length of the CDR3 is 16 residues. CDR3 bases: TGTGCCAGCAGCTATAATTCGGGGACAGGGAGGGACGAGCAGTACTTC. This gives the protein CASSYNSGTGRDEQYF.

This clone has more than one count but fewer than ten. This rearrangement joins TRBV5-6 to TRBJ2-2; 8 bases line up with TRBD1. CDR1 and CDR2 from the germline V gene are SGHDT and YYEEEE. CDR3 length: 15 residues. After removal of 7 bases from V and 13 bases from J, the junction contained 18 bases not matched to a gene. For the CDR3, the DNA is TGTGCCAGCGGGTGGTGGACAGGGACGTTAAGAGGGCTGTTTTTT. Its translation: CASGWWTGTLRGLFF.

CDR3: CASSFWLAQETQYF. Here the CDR3 DNA reads TGTGCCAGCAGCTTCTGGCTAGCGCAAGAGACCCAGTACTTC. This chain uses TRBV5-4 with TRBJ2-5, with TRBD2 as a possible D gene (6 bases). The germline V gene encodes CDR1 SGHNT and CDR2 YYREEE (reference sequence). The CDR3 sequence is 14 residues long. Trimming pared 2 bases from V and 2 bases from J, leaving 10 bases between.

CDR3: CASSLSTGSGNTIYF. CDR3 sequence (DNA): TGTGCCAGCAGCTTATCCACAGGGTCGGGAAACACCATATATTTT. This chain links TRBV7-8 with TRBJ1-3; weak D call: TRBD1 (6 bases). The CDR3 covers 15 residues. The V end was cut by 2 bases, the J end by 4 bases, with 12 bases between. Germline V gene data show CDR1 as SGHVS and CDR2 as FQNEAQ.

The chain combines TRBV10-3 with TRBJ2-1; 7 bases agree with TRBD1. CDR1 and CDR2 from the germline V gene are ENHRY and SYGVKD. Trimming at V came to 11 bases and at J to 7 bases, leaving 11 bases not matched to a gene. The CDR3 length is 13 residues. The CDR3 region is CAVSGTAGNEQFF. In DNA, the CDR3 is TGTGCCGTTTCCGGGACAGCCGGGAATGAGCAGTTCTTC.

In DNA form, the CDR3 reads TGTGCCAGCAGTTACGTAGCAGGCACAGATACGCAGTATTTT. Its protein is CASSYVAGTDTQYF. The rearrangement joins TRBV6-5 to TRBJ2-3, with no clear D. With 2 bases removed from V and 1 base from J, the gap between germline ends came to 7 bases. Germline V lookup: CDR1 MNHEY, CDR2 SVGAGI. This CDR3 comprises 14 residues.

This rearrangement joins TRBV10-3 to TRBJ2-2, with TRBD1 matching over 7 bases. The CDR3 runs 14 residues. Looked up from germline, CDR1 is ENHRY and CDR2 is SYGVKD. V was clipped by 5 bases and J by 4 bases; unmatched bases: 4. The CDR3 DNA is TGTGCCATCAGTCAGAACAGGGGCACCGGGGAGCTGTTTTTT. It encodes CAISQNRGTGELFF.

V gene TRBV29-1 combines with J gene TRBJ2-5; 8 bases fit TRBD1. The germline CDR1 and CDR2 sequences are SQVTM and ANQGSEA. The CDR3 is made up of 14 amino acids. The junction had 9 bases not matched to a gene; V was cut back by 8 bases and J by 1 base. The CDR3 region is CSKSTGDFQETQYF. In DNA, the CDR3 is TGCAGCAAGTCGACAGGGGACTTCCAAGAGACCCAGTACTTC.

This clone came up a few times. This sequence joins TRBV9 and TRBJ2-2; 9 nucleotides agree with TRBD2. The CDR3 is 16 residues long. Per the germline V gene, CDR1 is SGDLS and CDR2 is YYNGEE. J lost 5 bases, V lost 0 bases, and 5 bases had no gene match. CDR3 loop: CASSVGAGGRTGELFF. Here the CDR3 DNA reads TGTGCCAGCAGCGTAGGAGCGGGAGGAAGAACCGGGGAGCTGTTTTTT.